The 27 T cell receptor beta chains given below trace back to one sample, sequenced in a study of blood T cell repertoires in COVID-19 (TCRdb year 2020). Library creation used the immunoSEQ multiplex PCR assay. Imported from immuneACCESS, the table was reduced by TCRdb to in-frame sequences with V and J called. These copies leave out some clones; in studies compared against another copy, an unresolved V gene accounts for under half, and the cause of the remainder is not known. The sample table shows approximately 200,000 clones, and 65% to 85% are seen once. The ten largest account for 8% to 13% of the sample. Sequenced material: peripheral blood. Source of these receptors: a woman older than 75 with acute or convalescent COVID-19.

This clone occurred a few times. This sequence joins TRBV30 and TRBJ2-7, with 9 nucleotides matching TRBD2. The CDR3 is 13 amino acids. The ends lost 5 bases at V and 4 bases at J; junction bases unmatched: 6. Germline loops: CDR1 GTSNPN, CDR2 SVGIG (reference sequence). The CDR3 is CAWSWLAGYEQYF. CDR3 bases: TGTGCCTGGTCCTGGCTAGCGGGATACGAGCAGTACTTC.

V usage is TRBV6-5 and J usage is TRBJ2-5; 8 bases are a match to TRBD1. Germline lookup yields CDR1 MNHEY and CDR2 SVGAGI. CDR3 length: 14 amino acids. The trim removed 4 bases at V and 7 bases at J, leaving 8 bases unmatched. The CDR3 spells CASSSSGGSGTQYF. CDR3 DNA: TGTGCCAGCAGTTCTTCAGGGGGCTCGGGGACCCAGTACTTC.

The CDR3: CAISEGLAGGTAKNIQYF. CDR3 nucleotide sequence: TGTGCCATCAGTGAGGGACTAGCGGGAGGGACAGCCAAAAACATTCAGTACTTC. The chain links TRBV10-3 to TRBJ2-4; 15 nucleotides agree with TRBD2. Germline V gene lookup returns CDR1 ENHRY and CDR2 SYGVKD. The trim removed 2 bases at V and 0 bases at J, leaving 2 bases unmatched. This CDR3 region has 18 residues.

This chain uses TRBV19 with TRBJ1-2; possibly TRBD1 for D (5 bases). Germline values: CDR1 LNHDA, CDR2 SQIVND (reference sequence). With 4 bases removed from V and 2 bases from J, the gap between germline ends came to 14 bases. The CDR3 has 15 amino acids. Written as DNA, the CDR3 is TGTGCCAGTAGTACCCCAGGGAACCTGAACTATGGCTACACCTTC. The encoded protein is CASSTPGNLNYGYTF. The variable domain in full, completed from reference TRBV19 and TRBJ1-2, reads DGGITQSPKYLFRKEGQNVTLSCEQNLNHDAMYWYRQDPGQGLRLIYYSQIVNDFQKGDIAEGYSVSREKKESFPLTVTSAQKNPTAFYLCASSTPGNLNYGYTFGSGTRLTVV.

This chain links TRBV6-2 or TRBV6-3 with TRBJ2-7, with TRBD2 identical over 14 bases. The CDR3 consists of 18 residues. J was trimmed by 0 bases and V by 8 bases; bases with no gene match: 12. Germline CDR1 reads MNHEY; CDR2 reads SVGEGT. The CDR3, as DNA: TGTGCCAGCCGCCAAGTTGGACTAGCGGGGGGTCTCTCCTACGAGCAGTACTTC. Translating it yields CASRQVGLAGGLSYEQYF.

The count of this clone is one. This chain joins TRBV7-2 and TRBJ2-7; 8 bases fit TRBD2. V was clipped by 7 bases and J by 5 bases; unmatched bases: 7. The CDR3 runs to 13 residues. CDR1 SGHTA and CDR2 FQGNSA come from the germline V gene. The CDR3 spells CASTSGGVHEQYF. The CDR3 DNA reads TGTGCCAGCACCTCGGGAGGGGTTCACGAGCAGTACTTC.

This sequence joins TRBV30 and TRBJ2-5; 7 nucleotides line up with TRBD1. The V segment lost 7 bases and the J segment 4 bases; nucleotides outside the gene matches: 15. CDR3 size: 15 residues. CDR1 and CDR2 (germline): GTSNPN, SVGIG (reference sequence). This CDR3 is CASEFERGRGETQYF. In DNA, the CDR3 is TGTGCCTCCGAGTTCGAAAGGGGGCGAGGAGAGACCCAGTACTTC.

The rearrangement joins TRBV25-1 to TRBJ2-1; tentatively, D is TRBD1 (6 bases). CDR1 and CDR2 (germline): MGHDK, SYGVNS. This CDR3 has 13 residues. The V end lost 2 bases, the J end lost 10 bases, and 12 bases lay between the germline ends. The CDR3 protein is CASSETQGLEQFF. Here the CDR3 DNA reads TGTGCCAGCAGTGAAACACAGGGTCTAGAGCAGTTCTTC.

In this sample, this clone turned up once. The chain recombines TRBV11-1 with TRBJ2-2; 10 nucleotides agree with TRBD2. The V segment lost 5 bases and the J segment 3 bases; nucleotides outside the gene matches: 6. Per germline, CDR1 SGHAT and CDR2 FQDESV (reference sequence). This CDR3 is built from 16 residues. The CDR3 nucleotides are TGTGCCAGCAGCCCCTTCCTAGCGGGGGACACCGGGGAGCTGTTTTTT. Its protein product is CASSPFLAGDTGELFF.

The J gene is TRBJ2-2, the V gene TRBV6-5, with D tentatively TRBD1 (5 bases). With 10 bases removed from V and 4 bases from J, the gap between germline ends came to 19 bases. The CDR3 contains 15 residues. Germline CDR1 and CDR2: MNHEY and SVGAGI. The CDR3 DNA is TGTGCCATAGAGGAAGGGGTGCGCGGCACCGGGGAGCTGTTTTTT. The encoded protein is CAIEEGVRGTGELFF.

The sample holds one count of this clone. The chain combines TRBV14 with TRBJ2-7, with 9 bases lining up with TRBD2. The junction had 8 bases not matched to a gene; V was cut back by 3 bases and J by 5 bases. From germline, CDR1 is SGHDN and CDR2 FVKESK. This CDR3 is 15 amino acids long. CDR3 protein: CASSQQGLASHEQYF. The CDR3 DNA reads TGTGCCAGCAGCCAGCAGGGACTAGCATCCCACGAGCAGTACTTC.

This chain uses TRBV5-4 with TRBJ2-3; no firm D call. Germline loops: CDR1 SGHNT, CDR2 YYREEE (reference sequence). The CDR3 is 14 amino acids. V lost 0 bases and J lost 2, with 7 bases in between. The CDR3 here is CASSLAENTDTQYF. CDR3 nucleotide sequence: TGTGCCAGCAGCTTGGCCGAGAACACAGATACGCAGTATTTT. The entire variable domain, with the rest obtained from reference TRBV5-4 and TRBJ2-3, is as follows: ETGVTQSPTHLIKTRGQQVTLRCSSQSGHNTVSWYQQALGQGPQFIFQYYREEENGRGNFPPRFSGLQFPNYSSELNVNALELDDSALYLCASSLAENTDTQYFGPGTRLTVL.

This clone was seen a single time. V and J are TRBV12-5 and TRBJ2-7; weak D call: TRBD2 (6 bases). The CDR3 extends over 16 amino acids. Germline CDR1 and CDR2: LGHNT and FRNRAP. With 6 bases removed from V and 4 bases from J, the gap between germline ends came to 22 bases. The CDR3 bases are TGTGCTAGTGGACCCCAAAATGGGCAGGCGGGATACGAGCAGTACTTC. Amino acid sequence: CASGPQNGQAGYEQYF.

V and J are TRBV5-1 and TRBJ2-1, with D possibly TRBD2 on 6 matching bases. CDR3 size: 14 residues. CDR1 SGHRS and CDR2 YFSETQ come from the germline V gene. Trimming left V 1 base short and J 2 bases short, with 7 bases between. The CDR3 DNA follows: TGCGCCAGCAGCTTGACGGGAGCCTACAATGAGCAGTTCTTC. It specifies CASSLTGAYNEQFF.

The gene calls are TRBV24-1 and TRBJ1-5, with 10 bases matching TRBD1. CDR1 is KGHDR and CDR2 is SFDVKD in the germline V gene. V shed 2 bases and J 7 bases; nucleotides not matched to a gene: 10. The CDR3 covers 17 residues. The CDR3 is CATSDSPGQGFGQPQHF. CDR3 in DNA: TGTGCCACCAGTGATTCTCCGGGACAGGGGTTTGGGCAGCCCCAGCATTTT.

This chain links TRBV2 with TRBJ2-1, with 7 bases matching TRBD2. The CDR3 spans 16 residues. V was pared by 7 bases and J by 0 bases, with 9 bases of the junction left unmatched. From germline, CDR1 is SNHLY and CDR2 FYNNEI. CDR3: CASKSGGVSSYNEQFF. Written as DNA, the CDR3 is TGTGCCAGCAAGTCGGGGGGAGTTTCCTCCTACAATGAGCAGTTCTTC. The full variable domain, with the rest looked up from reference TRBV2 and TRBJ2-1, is EPEVTQTPSHQVTQMGQEVILRCVPISNHLYFYWYRQILGQKVEFLVSFYNNEISEKSEIFDDQFSVERPDGSNFTLKIRSTKLEDSAMYFCASKSGGVSSYNEQFFGPGTRLTVL.

As DNA, the CDR3 is TGCGCCAGCAGCCCGGGGGCAGGGGGCAATGAGCAGTTCTTC. Its protein is CASSPGAGGNEQFF. The V gene is TRBV5-1, the J gene TRBJ2-1, with D possibly TRBD1 on 7 matching bases. The CDR3 contains 14 residues. Trimming cost V 4 bases and J 6 bases, with 14 bases left between them. Germline values: CDR1 SGHRS, CDR2 YFSETQ.

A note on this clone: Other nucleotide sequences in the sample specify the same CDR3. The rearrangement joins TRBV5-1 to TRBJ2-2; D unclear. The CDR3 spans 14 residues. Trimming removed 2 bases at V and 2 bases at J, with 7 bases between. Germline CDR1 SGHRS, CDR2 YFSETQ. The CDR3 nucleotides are TGCGCCAGCAGCTTAGATCTAAACACCGGGGAGCTGTTTTTT. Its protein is CASSLDLNTGELFF.

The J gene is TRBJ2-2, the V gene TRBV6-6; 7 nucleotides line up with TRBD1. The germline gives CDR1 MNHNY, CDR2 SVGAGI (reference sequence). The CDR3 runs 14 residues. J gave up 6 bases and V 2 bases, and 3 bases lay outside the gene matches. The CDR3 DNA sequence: TGTGCCAGCAGTTACCCCAGGGGGTCCGGGGAGCTGTTTTTT. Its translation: CASSYPRGSGELFF.

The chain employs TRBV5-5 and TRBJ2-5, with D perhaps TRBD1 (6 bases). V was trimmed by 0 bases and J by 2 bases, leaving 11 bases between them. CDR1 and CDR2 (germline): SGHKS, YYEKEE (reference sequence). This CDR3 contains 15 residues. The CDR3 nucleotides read TGTGCCAGCAGCTTGGGGACAGCTTCTCAAGAGACCCAGTACTTC. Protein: CASSLGTASQETQYF. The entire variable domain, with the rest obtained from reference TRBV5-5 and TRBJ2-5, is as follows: DAGVTQSPTHLIKTRGQQVTLRCSPISGHKSVSWYQQVLGQGPQFIFQYYEKEERGRGNFPDRFSARQFPNYSSELNVNALLLGDSALYLCASSLGTASQETQYFGPGTRLLVL.

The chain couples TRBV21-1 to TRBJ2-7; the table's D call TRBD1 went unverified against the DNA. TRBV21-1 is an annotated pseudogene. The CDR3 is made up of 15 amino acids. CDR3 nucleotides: TGTGCCAGCAGCTACCGGGACAGGGACTCCTACGAGCAGTACTTC. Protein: CASSYRDRDSYEQYF.

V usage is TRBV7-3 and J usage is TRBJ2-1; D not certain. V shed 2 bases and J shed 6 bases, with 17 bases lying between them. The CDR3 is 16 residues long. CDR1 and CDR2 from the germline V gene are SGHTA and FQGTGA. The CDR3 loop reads CASSLDPVGLRNEQFF. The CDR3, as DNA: TGTGCCAGCAGCTTAGACCCCGTCGGGTTACGCAATGAGCAGTTCTTC.

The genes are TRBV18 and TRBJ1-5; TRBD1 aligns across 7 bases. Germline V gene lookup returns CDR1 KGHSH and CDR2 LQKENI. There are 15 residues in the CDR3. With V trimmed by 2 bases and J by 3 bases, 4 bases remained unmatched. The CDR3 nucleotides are TGTGCCAGCTCACCAATTACAGGGGACAATCAGCCCCAGCATTTT. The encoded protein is CASSPITGDNQPQHF.

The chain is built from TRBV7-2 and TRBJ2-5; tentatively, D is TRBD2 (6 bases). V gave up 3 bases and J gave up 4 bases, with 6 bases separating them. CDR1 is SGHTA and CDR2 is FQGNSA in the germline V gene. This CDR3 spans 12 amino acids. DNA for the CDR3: TGTGCCAGCAGCTTCGGGGGAGAGACCCAGTACTTC. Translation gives CASSFGGETQYF.

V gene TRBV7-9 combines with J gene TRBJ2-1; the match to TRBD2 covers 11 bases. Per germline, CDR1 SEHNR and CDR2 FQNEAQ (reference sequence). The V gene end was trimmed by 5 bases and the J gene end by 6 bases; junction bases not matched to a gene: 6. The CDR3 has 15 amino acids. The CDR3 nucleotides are TGTGCCAGCAGCGGGAATAGCGGGAGGGCCAATGAGCAGTTCTTC. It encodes CASSGNSGRANEQFF.

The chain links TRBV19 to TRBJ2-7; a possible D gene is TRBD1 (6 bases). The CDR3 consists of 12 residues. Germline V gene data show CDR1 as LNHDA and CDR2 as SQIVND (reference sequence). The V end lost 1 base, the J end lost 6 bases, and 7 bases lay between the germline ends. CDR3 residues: CASSIGDIEQYF. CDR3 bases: TGTGCCAGTAGTATAGGGGACATCGAGCAGTACTTC.

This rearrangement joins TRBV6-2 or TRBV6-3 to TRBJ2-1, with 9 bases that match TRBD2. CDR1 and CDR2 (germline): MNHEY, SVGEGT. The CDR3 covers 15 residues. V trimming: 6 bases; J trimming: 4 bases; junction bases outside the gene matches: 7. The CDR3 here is CASSSLAGNYNEQFF. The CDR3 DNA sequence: TGTGCCAGCAGCTCTCTAGCGGGGAATTACAATGAGCAGTTCTTC.